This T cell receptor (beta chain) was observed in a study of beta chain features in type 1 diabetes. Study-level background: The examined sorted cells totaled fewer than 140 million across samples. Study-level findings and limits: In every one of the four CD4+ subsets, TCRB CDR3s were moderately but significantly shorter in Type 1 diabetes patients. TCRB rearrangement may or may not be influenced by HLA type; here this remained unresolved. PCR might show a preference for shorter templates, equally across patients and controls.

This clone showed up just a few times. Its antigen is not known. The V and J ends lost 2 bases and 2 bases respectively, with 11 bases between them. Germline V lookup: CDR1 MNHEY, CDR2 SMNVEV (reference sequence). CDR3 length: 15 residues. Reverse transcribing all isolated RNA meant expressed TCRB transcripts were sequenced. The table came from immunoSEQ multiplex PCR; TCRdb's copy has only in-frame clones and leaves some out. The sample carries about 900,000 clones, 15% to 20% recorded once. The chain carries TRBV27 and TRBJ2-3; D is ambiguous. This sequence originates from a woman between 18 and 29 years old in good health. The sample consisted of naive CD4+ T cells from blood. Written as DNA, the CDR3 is TGTGCCAGCAGTTTACGGCGGCCCTCCACAGATACGCAGTATTTT. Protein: CASSLRRPSTDTQYF.